One sample yielded the 10 T cell receptor beta chains listed below, sequenced in a study of T cell repertoires in cytomegalovirus infection. TCRdb reanalysed the reads using MiXCR and keeps one entry per CDR3 protein. The sample has more than 400,000 distinct CDR3 sequences, about 25% seen once. Sequenced: PBMCs. These receptors all stem from a human donor in good health (CMV status not recorded). Some clones in this sample may be carry-over from other donors' samples.

This clonotype has only a few counts. This chain uses TRBV27 with TRBJ2-5; D gene unclear. This CDR3 is 14 amino acids long. Germline V gene data show CDR1 as MNHEY and CDR2 as SMNVEV (reference sequence). V lost 9 bases and J lost 1, with 15 bases in between. CDR3 in DNA: TGTGCCAGTAACCCTGGGCGGCTCCAAGAGACCCAGTACTTC. Amino acids: CASNPGRLQETQYF.

This clonotype appeared many times. The chain joins TRBV7-2 to TRBJ1-5; the match to TRBD1 covers 7 bases. From germline, CDR1 is SGHTA and CDR2 FQGNSA. Trimming at V came to 1 base and at J to 2 bases, leaving 5 bases not matched to a gene. CDR3 length: 16 residues. The CDR3 nucleotides read TGTGCCAGCAGCTTAGGACAGGGTATGGGCAATCAGCCCCAGCATTTT. Amino acid sequence: CASSLGQGMGNQPQHF. Full variable domain (rest looked up from reference TRBV7-2 and TRBJ1-5): GAGVSQSPSNKVTEKGKDVELRCDPISGHTALYWYRQSLGQGLEFLIYFQGNSAPDKSGLPSDRFSAERTGGSVSTLTIQRTQQEDSAVYLCASSLGQGMGNQPQHFGDGTRLSIL.

This clonotype was observed at least ten times. The chain links TRBV4-3 to TRBJ2-3; a possible D gene is TRBD1 (5 bases). The CDR3 has 15 residues. Trimming pared 0 bases from V and 6 bases from J, leaving 13 bases between. The germline gives CDR1 LGHNA, CDR2 YSLEER. CDR3 DNA: TGCGCCAGCAGCCAAGAGGGGCTAGTGGCGGATACGCAGTATTTT. Translating gives CASSQEGLVADTQYF.

This clonotype has a count of ten or more. This chain connects TRBV7-2 to TRBJ2-1; 7 nucleotides line up with TRBD2. Germline V gene lookup returns CDR1 SGHTA and CDR2 FQGNSA. The CDR3 covers 15 residues. V trimming: 5 bases; J trimming: 0 bases; junction bases outside the gene matches: 4. The CDR3 region has the DNA TGTGCCAGCAGCACGAGCGGGGACTCCTACAATGAGCAGTTCTTC. Protein product: CASSTSGDSYNEQFF.

The chain uses TRBV7-9 and TRBJ1-4, with 8 positions matching TRBD1. Germline assignment: CDR1 SEHNR and CDR2 FQNEAQ (reference sequence). Trimming at V came to 6 bases and at J to 7 bases, leaving 7 bases not matched to a gene. This CDR3 contains 14 residues. For the CDR3, the DNA is TGTGCCAGCAGTTCGACAGGGGATGTTGAAAAACTGTTTTTT. It translates to CASSSTGDVEKLFF.

This clonotype has only a few counts. The genes are TRBV7-9 and TRBJ2-5, with 9 nucleotides matching TRBD2. Germline CDR1 and CDR2: SEHNR and FQNEAQ (reference sequence). CDR3 length: 16 amino acids. V shed 3 bases and J 3 bases; nucleotides not matched to a gene: 8. The CDR3 here is CASSFTTSGSKETQYF. The CDR3 bases are TGTGCCAGCAGCTTCACGACTAGCGGAAGCAAAGAGACCCAGTACTTC.

The CDR3 coding sequence is TGTGCCAGCAGCTCCGGCGGGGGGTACGGGGAGCTGTTTTTT. As protein: CASSSGGGYGELFF. The chain combines TRBV7-3 with TRBJ2-2; 8 bases fit TRBD2. The J segment lost 7 bases and the V segment lost 4 bases, leaving 5 bases of the junction unmatched. The CDR3 is 14 residues long. CDR1 is SGHTA and CDR2 is FQGTGA in the germline V gene.

The chain is built from TRBV7-9 and TRBJ2-2; TRBD1 matches at 7 bases. Germline V gene lookup returns CDR1 SEHNR and CDR2 FQNEAQ (reference sequence). This CDR3 is 17 amino acids long. V lost 5 bases and J lost 1; bases outside the gene matches: 10. The chain's CDR3 is CASSLTGFVRNTGELFF. The CDR3 nucleotides are TGTGCCAGCAGCCTGACAGGGTTTGTAAGGAACACCGGGGAGCTGTTTTTT.

The chain recombines TRBV6-2 or TRBV6-3 with TRBJ1-3; no definite D call. This CDR3 is 15 amino acids long. With 6 bases removed from V and 0 bases from J, the gap between germline ends came to 12 bases. Germline V gene sequence: CDR1 MNHEY, CDR2 SVGEGT. The CDR3 protein is CASRNRPASGNTIYF. DNA for the CDR3: TGTGCCAGCAGGAACCGGCCGGCCTCTGGAAACACCATATATTTT.

Ten or more counts support this clonotype. The chain combines TRBV7-8 with TRBJ2-4, with TRBD2 as a possible D gene (7 bases). Per germline, CDR1 SGHVS and CDR2 FQNEAQ. V was pared by 5 bases and J by 0 bases, with 20 bases between. The CDR3 runs 18 residues. CDR3 region: CASSTEGGGLEAKNIQYF. Written as DNA, the CDR3 is TGTGCCAGCAGCACCGAGGGGGGAGGGCTTGAAGCCAAAAACATTCAGTACTTC.